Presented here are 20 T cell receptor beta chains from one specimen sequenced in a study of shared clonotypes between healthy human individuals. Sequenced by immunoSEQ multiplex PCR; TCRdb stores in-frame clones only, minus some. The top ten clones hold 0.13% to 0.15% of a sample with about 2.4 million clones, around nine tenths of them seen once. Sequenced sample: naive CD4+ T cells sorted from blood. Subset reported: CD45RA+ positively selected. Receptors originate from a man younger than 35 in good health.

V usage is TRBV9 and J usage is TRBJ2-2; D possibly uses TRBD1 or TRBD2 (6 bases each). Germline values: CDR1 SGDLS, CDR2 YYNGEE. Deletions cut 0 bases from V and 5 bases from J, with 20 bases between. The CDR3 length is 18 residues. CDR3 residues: CASSVEGGGPLRTGELFF. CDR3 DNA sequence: TGTGCCAGCAGCGTAGAAGGAGGGGGGCCCTTAAGAACCGGGGAGCTGTTTTTT.

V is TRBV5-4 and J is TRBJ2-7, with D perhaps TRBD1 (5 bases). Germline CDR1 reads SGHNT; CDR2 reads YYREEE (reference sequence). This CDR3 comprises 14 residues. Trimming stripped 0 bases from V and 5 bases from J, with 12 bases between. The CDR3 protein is CASSLGGNRNEQYF. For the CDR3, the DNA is TGTGCCAGCAGCTTGGGGGGAAACAGGAACGAGCAGTACTTC.

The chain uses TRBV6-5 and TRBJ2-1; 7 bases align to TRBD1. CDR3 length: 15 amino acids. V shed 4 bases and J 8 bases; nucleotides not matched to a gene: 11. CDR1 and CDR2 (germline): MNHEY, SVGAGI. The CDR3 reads CASSSSGTVRDEQFF. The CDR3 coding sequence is TGTGCCAGCAGTTCTTCCGGGACAGTTAGGGATGAGCAGTTCTTC.

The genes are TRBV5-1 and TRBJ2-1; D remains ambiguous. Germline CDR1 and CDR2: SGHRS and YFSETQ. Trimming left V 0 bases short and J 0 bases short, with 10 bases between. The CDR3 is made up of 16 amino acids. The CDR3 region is CASSLAADVSYNEQFF. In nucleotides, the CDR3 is TGCGCCAGCAGCTTGGCCGCGGACGTCTCCTACAATGAGCAGTTCTTC.

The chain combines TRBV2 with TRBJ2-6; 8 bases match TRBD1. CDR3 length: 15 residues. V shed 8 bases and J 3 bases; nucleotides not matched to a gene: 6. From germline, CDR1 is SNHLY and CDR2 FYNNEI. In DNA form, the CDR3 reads TGTGCCAGCGACAGGGGTTTTAGTGGGGCCAACGTCCTGACTTTC. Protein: CASDRGFSGANVLTF.

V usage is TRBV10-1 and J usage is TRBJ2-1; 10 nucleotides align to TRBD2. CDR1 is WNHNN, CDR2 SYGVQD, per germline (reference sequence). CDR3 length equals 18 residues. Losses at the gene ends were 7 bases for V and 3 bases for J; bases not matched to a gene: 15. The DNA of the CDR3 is TGCGCCAGCATTCCTCGGGAACTAGCGGGACGGAACTACAATGAGCAGTTCTTC. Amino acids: CASIPRELAGRNYNEQFF.

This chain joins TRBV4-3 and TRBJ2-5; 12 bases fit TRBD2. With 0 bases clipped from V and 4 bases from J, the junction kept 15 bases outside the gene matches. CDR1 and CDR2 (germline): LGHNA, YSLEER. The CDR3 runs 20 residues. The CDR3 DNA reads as TGCGCCAGCAGCCAAGATCGTTTGAGGAGACTAGCGGGAGACGGAGAGACCCAGTACTTC. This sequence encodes CASSQDRLRRLAGDGETQYF.

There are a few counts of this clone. The CDR3 DNA sequence: TGCGCCAGCAGCCAAGATAGGGGGATAAGCACAGATACGCAGTATTTT. It yields the protein CASSQDRGISTDTQYF. V is TRBV4-1 and J is TRBJ2-3; D is perhaps TRBD1 (6 bases). Germline V gene data show CDR1 as MGHRA and CDR2 as YSYEKL. Trimming left V 0 bases short and J 0 bases short, with 10 bases between. The CDR3 extends over 16 amino acids.

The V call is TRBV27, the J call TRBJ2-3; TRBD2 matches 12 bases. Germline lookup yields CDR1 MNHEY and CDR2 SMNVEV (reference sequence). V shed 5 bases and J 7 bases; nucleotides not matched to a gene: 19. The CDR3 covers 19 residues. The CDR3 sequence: CASSPTLVQSGLAGHTQYF. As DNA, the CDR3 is TGTGCCAGCAGTCCCACGTTGGTCCAAAGCGGACTAGCGGGACATACGCAGTATTTT.

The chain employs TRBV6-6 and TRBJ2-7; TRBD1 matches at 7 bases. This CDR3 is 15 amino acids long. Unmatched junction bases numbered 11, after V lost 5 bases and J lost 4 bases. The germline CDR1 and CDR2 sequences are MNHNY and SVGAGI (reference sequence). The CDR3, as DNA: TGTGCCAGCAGTCGGCCGGGTGACAGGGCTTACGAGCAGTACTTC. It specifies CASSRPGDRAYEQYF.

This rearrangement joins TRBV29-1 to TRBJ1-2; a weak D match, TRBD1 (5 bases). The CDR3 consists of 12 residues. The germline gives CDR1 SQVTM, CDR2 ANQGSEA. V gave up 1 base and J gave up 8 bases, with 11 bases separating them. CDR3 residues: CSVEGGEGGYTF. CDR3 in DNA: TGCAGCGTTGAAGGAGGGGAGGGCGGCTACACCTTC.

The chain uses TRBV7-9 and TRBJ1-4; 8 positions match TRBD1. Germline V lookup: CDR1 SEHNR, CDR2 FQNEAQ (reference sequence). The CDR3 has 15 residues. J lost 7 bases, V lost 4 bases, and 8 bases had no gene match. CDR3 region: CASSSLQGGGEKLFF. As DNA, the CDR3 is TGTGCCAGCAGCTCACTACAGGGGGGAGGTGAAAAACTGTTTTTT.

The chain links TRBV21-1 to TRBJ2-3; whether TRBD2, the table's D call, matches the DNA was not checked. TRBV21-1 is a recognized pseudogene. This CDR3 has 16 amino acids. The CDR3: CASSIQRGEHTDTQYF. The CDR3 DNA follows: TGTGCCAGCAGCATCCAGCGGGGGGAGCACACAGATACGCAGTATTTT.

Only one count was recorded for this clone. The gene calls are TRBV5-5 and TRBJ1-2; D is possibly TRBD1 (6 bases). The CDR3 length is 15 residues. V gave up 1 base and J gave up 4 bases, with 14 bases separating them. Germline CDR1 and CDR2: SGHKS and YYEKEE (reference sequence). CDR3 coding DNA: TGTGCCAGCAGCTTGTTCCGACAGGCCGCCTATGGCTACACCTTC. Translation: CASSLFRQAAYGYTF.

The CDR3 reads CASSLGGASAYEQYF. The CDR3 DNA is TGTGCCAGCAGCTTAGGAGGGGCCAGCGCTTACGAGCAGTACTTC. The chain couples TRBV7-2 to TRBJ2-7; the D call may be TRBD1 or TRBD2 (5 bases each). This CDR3 contains 15 residues. V was cut by 1 base and J by 4 bases, with 14 bases left in between. CDR1 and CDR2 from the germline V gene are SGHTA and FQGNSA.

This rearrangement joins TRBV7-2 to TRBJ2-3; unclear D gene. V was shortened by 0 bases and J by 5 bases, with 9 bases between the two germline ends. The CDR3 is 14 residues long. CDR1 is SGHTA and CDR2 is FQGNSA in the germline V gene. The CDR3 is CASSLAGYGDTQYF. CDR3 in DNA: TGTGCCAGCAGCTTAGCCGGATATGGAGATACGCAGTATTTT. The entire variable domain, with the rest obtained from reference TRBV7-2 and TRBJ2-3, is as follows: GAGVSQSPSNKVTEKGKDVELRCDPISGHTALYWYRQSLGQGLEFLIYFQGNSAPDKSGLPSDRFSAERTGGSVSTLTIQRTQQEDSAVYLCASSLAGYGDTQYFGPGTRLTVL.

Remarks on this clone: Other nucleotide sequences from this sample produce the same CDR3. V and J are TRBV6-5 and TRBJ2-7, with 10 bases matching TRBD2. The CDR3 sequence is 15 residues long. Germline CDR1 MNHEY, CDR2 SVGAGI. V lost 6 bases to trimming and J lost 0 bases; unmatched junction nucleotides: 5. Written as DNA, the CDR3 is TGTGCCAGCAGCCCTAGCGGGGGAAGCTCCTACGAGCAGTACTTC. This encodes CASSPSGGSSYEQYF.

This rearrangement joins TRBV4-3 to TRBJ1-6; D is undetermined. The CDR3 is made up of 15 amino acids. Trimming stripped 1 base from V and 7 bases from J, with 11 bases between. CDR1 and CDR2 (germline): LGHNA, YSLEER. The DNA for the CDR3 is TGCGCCAGCAGCCAAGGGCCGGGATTGAATTCACCCCTCCACTTT. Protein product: CASSQGPGLNSPLHF.

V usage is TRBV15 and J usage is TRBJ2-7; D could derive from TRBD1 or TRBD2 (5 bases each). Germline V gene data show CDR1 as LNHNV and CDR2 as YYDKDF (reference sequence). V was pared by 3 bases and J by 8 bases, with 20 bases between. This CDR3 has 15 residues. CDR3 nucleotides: TGTGCCACCAGCAGGGGGGATAGCGAACTACGAAAGCAGTACTTC. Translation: CATSRGDSELRKQYF.

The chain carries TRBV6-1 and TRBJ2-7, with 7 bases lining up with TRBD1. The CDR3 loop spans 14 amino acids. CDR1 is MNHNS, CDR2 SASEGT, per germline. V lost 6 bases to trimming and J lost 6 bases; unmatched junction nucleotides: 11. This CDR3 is CASRGGPIPLEQYF. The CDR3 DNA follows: TGTGCCAGCAGAGGGGGCCCCATTCCCCTCGAGCAGTACTTC.